This T cell receptor beta chain originates from a study of blood T cells in healthy people across ages. A J-beta primer mix and a sample-barcoded 5' primer were used in a second PCR of about 7 to 12 cycles. In TCRdb, the 5' RACE reads were re-called with MiXCR into one record per CDR3 protein. The sample has about 680,000 distinct CDR3 sequences, around half seen once; the top ten hold roughly 34%. The length of the CDR3 is 12 residues. V lost 6 bases, J lost 6 bases, and 13 bases lay in between. Germline V gene data show CDR1 as SQVTM and CDR2 as ANQGSEA. This chain joins TRBV29-1 and TRBJ2-3, with D possibly TRBD1 on 6 matching bases. The sequence derives from a woman aged 55-69 years in good health. The sequencing sample was made of blood. The CDR3 reads CSVASRGDTQYF. The CDR3 nucleotides are TGCAGCGTCGCCTCAAGGGGGGATACGCAGTATTTT.